The source of this TCR beta chain is a study of regulatory T cells in long-lasting Graves disease. CDR3 regions were amplified by Arm-PCR using iRepertoire HTBI primers to build TCR beta libraries. TCRdb redid the calling of the multiplex PCR reads with MiXCR, one entry per CDR3 protein. The data show 370,000 or so distinct CDR3 sequences, around 15% seen once. Germline V lookup: CDR1 SGHTA, CDR2 FQGNSA. V was shortened by 5 bases and J by 0 bases, with 11 bases between the two germline ends. This CDR3 is built from 15 residues. In this sample, this clonotype turned up many times. Time point of the sample: newly diagnosed GD, antithyroid drugs for less than 3 months. PBMC-derived RNA was used for the TCR library. These data also featured in a second study, about T cells in Graves' hyperthyroidism and ophthalmopathy.

The sequences come from peripheral blood mononuclear cells (PBMCs), collected at new diagnosis, from a patient treated with antithyroid drugs. The rearrangement links TRBV7-2 to TRBJ1-3, with D maybe TRBD1 (5 bases). This receptor was obtained from a woman aged 18-29 years with Graves disease. CDR3 protein: CASSPGQHSGNTIYF. CDR3 nucleotides: TGTGCCAGCAGCCCTGGACAACACTCTGGAAACACCATATATTTT.